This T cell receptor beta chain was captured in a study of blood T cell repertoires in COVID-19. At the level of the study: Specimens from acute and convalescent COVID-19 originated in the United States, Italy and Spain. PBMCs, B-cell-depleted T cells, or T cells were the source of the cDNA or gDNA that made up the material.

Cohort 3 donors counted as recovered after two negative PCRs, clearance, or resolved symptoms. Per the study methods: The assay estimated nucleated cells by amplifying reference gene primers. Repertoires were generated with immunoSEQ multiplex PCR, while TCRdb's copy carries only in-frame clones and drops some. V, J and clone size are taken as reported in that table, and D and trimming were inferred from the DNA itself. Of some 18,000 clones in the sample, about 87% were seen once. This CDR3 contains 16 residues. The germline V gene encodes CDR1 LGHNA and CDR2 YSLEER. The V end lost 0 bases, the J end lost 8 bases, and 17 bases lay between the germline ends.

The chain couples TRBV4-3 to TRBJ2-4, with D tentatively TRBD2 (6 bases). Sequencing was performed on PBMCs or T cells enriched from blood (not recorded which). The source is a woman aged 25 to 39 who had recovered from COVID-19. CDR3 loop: CASSQDPGTPPDIQYF. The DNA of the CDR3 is TGCGCCAGCAGCCAAGATCCAGGGACTCCCCCCGACATTCAGTACTTC.